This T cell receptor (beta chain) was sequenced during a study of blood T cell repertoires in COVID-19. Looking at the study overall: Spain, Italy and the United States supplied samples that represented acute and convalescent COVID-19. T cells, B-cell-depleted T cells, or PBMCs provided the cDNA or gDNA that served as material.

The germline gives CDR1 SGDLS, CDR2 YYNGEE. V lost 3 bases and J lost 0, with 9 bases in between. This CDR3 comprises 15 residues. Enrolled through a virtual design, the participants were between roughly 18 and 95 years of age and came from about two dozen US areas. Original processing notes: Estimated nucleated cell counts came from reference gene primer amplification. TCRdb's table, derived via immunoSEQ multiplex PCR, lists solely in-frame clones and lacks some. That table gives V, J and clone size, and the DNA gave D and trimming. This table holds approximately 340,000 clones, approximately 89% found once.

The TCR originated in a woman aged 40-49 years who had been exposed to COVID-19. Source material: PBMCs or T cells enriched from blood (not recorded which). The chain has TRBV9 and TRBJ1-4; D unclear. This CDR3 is CASSAGLTTNEKLFF. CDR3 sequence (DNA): TGTGCCAGCAGCGCCGGACTCACAACTAATGAAAAACTGTTTTTT.